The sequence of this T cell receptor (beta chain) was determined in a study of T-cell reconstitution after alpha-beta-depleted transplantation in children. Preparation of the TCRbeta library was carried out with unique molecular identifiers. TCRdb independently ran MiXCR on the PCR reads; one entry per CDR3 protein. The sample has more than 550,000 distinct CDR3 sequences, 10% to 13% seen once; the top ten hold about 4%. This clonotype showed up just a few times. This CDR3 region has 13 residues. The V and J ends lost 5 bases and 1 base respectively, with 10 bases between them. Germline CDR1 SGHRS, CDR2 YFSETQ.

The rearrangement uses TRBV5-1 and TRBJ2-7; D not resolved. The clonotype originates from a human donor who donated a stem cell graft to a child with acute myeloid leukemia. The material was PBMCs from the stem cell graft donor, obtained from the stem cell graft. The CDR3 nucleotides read TGCGCCAGCAGGCCGGAACTTTCCTACGAGCAGTACTTC. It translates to CASRPELSYEQYF. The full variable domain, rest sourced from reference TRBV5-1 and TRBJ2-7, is KAGVTQTPRYLIKTRGQQVTLSCSPISGHRSVSWYQQTPGQGLQFLFEYFSETQRNKGNFPGRFSGRQFSNSRSEMNVSTLELGDSALYLCASRPELSYEQYFGPGTRLTVT.